This TCR beta chain appears in the sequencing data of a study of T cells after yellow fever vaccination. Study-wide background: SMART-Seq v4 Ultra Low Input served to prepare low-cell-number fractions. Study outcomes and limitations: Once the booster was given, most primary-vaccination clones reappeared, at 95% to 97% for CD4 and 85% to 90% for CD8. Weaker, the secondary response had a peak occurring faster, on day 5 versus 15.

Of note for this clonotype: As yet, its antigen is unknown.

The study made its TCR cDNA through 5'RACE template switching. That step introduced a universal primer site along with UMIs. TCRdb fed the 5' RACE reads into MiXCR, producing one record per CDR3 protein. The sample consists of 300,000 to 350,000 distinct CDR3 sequences, approximately 4.2% of them appearing once. Germline loops: CDR1 LNHNV, CDR2 YYDKDF (reference sequence). V gave up 5 bases and J gave up 3 bases, with 20 bases separating them. The CDR3 loop spans 17 amino acids. This chain connects TRBV15 to TRBJ1-5; D is possibly TRBD1 (6 bases). The sequencing used PBMCs, collected 5 days after the yellow fever booster vaccination. The source of this sequence is a man between 18 and 29 years old who received the YFV17D yellow fever vaccine. The CDR3 bases are TGTGCCACCAGCCCGGGCGGTCAGACAGGCCACAATCAGCCCCAGCATTTT. Protein product: CATSPGGQTGHNQPQHF.